The rows below give T cell receptor beta chains drawn from one sample of a study of long-term antiretroviral therapy in people with HIV. Some clones are missing from TCRdb's copy, which holds only in-frame ones; the method was immunoSEQ multiplex PCR. In the table there are around 28,000 clones, about 86% of which are singletons. The input for sequencing was unsorted PBMCs, taken 0.8 years after starting antiretroviral therapy. These receptor sequences come from a woman in her 30s with HIV. Each CDR3 is given with its conserved first and last residue. Each record gives: D gene, J gene, clone size, V gene, CDR3 protein, CDR3 DNA. A D gene is named only where the DNA matches it firmly. Not every row has a clone size; where given, it reads once, few, many or a size class.

d_call: TRBD1
j_call: TRBJ2-5
clone_size: .
v_call: TRBV11-2
cdr3_aa: CASSLHQGAAETQYF
cdr3_nt: TGTGCCAGCAGCTTACACCAGGGGGCTGCGGAGACCCAGTACTTC

d_call: TRBD1
j_call: TRBJ1-1
clone_size: .
v_call: TRBV10-3
cdr3_aa: CAIRTGPGTEAFF
cdr3_nt: TGTGCCATCAGGACAGGGCCTGGAACTGAAGCTTTCTTT

d_call: .
j_call: TRBJ1-1
clone_size: .
v_call: TRBV11-2
cdr3_aa: CASSPRVPGRSNTEAFF
cdr3_nt: TGTGCCAGCAGCCCTCGGGTCCCGGGGCGGTCGAACACTGAAGCTTTCTTT

d_call: .
j_call: TRBJ1-1
clone_size: .
v_call: TRBV5-6
cdr3_aa: CASSLAGANTEAFF
cdr3_nt: TGTGCCAGCAGCTTGGCCGGGGCGAACACTGAAGCTTTCTTT

d_call: .
j_call: TRBJ2-5
clone_size: .
v_call: TRBV18
cdr3_aa: CASSGKGMLGETQYF
cdr3_nt: TGTGCCAGCTCAGGAAAGGGGATGTTGGGAGAGACCCAGTACTTC

d_call: TRBD2
j_call: TRBJ2-7
clone_size: once
v_call: TRBV6-1
cdr3_aa: CASRPGRGPYEQYF
cdr3_nt: TGTGCCAGCAGACCAGGGAGGGGTCCCTACGAGCAGTACTTC

d_call: .
j_call: TRBJ2-3
clone_size: .
v_call: TRBV5-6
cdr3_aa: CASSLALGVRTDTQYF
cdr3_nt: TGTGCCAGCAGCTTGGCTCTGGGGGTACGGACAGATACGCAGTATTTT

d_call: .
j_call: TRBJ1-1
clone_size: .
v_call: TRBV10-1
cdr3_aa: CASSMDSINTEAFF
cdr3_nt: TGCGCCAGCAGTATGGACAGCATTAACACTGAAGCTTTCTTT

d_call: .
j_call: TRBJ1-1
clone_size: .
v_call: TRBV19
cdr3_aa: CASSIPSRPEAFF
cdr3_nt: TGTGCCAGTAGTATTCCCTCTCGGCCTGAAGCTTTCTTT

d_call: TRBD1
j_call: TRBJ1-1
clone_size: .
v_call: TRBV7-3
cdr3_aa: CASSSQGQQEAFF
cdr3_nt: TGTGCCAGCAGCTCCCAGGGACAGCAAGAAGCTTTCTTT

d_call: .
j_call: TRBJ1-1
clone_size: .
v_call: TRBV5-1
cdr3_aa: CASSLDTGNTEAFF
cdr3_nt: TGCGCCAGCAGCTTGGATACGGGAAACACTGAAGCTTTCTTT

d_call: .
j_call: TRBJ2-1
clone_size: .
v_call: TRBV29-1
cdr3_aa: CSERNNREVGNEQFF
cdr3_nt: TGCAGCGAACGGAACAACAGGGAAGTTGGCAATGAGCAGTTCTTC

d_call: TRBD2
j_call: TRBJ2-5
clone_size: .
v_call: TRBV7-9
cdr3_aa: CASSLEGLDKETQYF
cdr3_nt: TGTGCCAGCAGCCTAGAAGGACTAGACAAGGAGACCCAGTACTTC

d_call: .
j_call: TRBJ1-2
clone_size: few
v_call: TRBV19
cdr3_aa: CASRGLPKAGYGYTF
cdr3_nt: TGTGCCAGTAGGGGACTCCCCAAGGCGGGCTATGGCTACACCTTC

d_call: TRBD1
j_call: TRBJ2-7
clone_size: few
v_call: TRBV6-5
cdr3_aa: CASSGAGQGGNEQYF
cdr3_nt: TGTGCCAGCAGTGGCGCTGGACAGGGTGGTAACGAGCAGTACTTC

d_call: .
j_call: TRBJ2-3
clone_size: .
v_call: TRBV5-5
cdr3_aa: CASSLEGARMTDTQYF
cdr3_nt: TGTGCCAGCAGCTTGGAAGGGGCAAGGATGACAGATACGCAGTATTTT

d_call: .
j_call: TRBJ1-2
clone_size: .
v_call: TRBV19
cdr3_aa: CASSIRKGRMEGYTF
cdr3_nt: TGTGCCAGTAGTATACGAAAAGGCCGCATGGAAGGCTACACCTTC

d_call: .
j_call: TRBJ2-4
clone_size: .
v_call: TRBV5-4
cdr3_aa: CASSFPQGGKNIQYF
cdr3_nt: TGTGCCAGCAGCTTCCCTCAGGGGGGCAAAAACATTCAGTACTTC

d_call: .
j_call: TRBJ1-1
clone_size: .
v_call: TRBV4-1
cdr3_aa: CASSQVPGTQNTEAFF
cdr3_nt: TGCGCCAGCAGCCAAGTCCCCGGGACTCAGAACACTGAAGCTTTCTTT

d_call: .
j_call: TRBJ1-1
clone_size: .
v_call: TRBV18
cdr3_aa: CASNYIMGVGVTGNTEAFF
cdr3_nt: TGTGCCAGCAATTATATCATGGGAGTGGGGGTGACAGGGAACACTGAAGCTTTCTTT

d_call: TRBD1
j_call: TRBJ2-2
clone_size: .
v_call: TRBV5-6
cdr3_aa: CASSSVTGAPGELFF
cdr3_nt: TGTGCCAGCAGCTCGGTTACAGGGGCCCCCGGGGAGCTGTTTTTT

d_call: .
j_call: TRBJ2-3
clone_size: .
v_call: TRBV9
cdr3_aa: CASSVGSFPLTDTQYF
cdr3_nt: TGTGCCAGCAGCGTAGGGTCTTTCCCCCTCACAGATACGCAGTATTTT

d_call: .
j_call: TRBJ2-3
clone_size: .
v_call: TRBV13
cdr3_aa: CASSYGLGRGTDTQYF
cdr3_nt: TGTGCCAGCAGCTACGGACTGGGGAGGGGGACAGATACGCAGTATTTT

d_call: TRBD1
j_call: TRBJ1-6
clone_size: .
v_call: TRBV28
cdr3_aa: CASSPDRFNSPLHF
cdr3_nt: TGTGCCAGCAGCCCGGACAGGTTTAATTCACCCCTCCACTTT

d_call: .
j_call: TRBJ1-1
clone_size: .
v_call: TRBV5-5
cdr3_aa: CASSLWWSQVLLTEAFF
cdr3_nt: TGTGCCAGCAGCTTGTGGTGGTCACAAGTACTCCTCACTGAAGCTTTCTTT

d_call: .
j_call: TRBJ1-6
clone_size: .
v_call: TRBV6-5
cdr3_aa: CASSYSKGTTGSPLHF
cdr3_nt: TGTGCCAGCAGTTACTCGAAGGGAACCACGGGTTCACCCCTCCACTTT

d_call: TRBD1
j_call: TRBJ1-3
clone_size: .
v_call: TRBV6-1
cdr3_aa: CASRDRGGGNTIYF
cdr3_nt: TGTGCCAGCAGGGACAGGGGAGGCGGAAACACCATATATTTT

d_call: .
j_call: TRBJ1-1
clone_size: .
v_call: TRBV9
cdr3_aa: CASSVVVDLNTEAFF
cdr3_nt: TGTGCCAGCAGCGTAGTAGTAGACTTGAACACTGAAGCTTTCTTT

d_call: .
j_call: TRBJ2-2
clone_size: .
v_call: TRBV15
cdr3_aa: CATSRDRGGGGELFF
cdr3_nt: TGTGCCACCAGCAGAGACAGGGGCGGAGGCGGGGAGCTGTTTTTT

d_call: .
j_call: TRBJ2-7
clone_size: once
v_call: TRBV6-6
cdr3_aa: CASSGGARYEQYF
cdr3_nt: TGTGCCAGCAGCGGCGGGGCCCGCTACGAGCAGTACTTC